This T cell receptor beta chain appears in the sequencing data of a study of control samples from healthy donors and cancer patients. The V gene lost 0 bases and the J gene lost 0 bases, with 9 bases spanning the gap. This CDR3 has 15 amino acids. Germline V gives CDR1 SNHLY, CDR2 FYNNEI. Clones were read by immunoSEQ multiplex PCR, and TCRdb kept only the in-frame ones, dropping some. The table shows some 200,000 clones, with 91% occurring only once. The sequencing input was blood. The chain couples TRBV2 to TRBJ2-7; no firm D call. The sequence came from a woman aged 25 to 39 in good health. This CDR3 reads CASSEAQIRSYEQYF. In nucleotides, the CDR3 is TGTGCCAGCAGTGAAGCGCAGATACGCTCCTACGAGCAGTACTTC.